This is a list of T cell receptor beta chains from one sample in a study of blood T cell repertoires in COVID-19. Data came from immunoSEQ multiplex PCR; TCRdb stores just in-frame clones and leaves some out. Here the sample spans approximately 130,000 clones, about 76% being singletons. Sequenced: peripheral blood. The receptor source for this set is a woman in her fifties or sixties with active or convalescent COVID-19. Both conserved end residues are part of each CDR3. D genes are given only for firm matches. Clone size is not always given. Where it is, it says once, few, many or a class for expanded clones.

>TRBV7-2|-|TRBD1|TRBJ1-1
TGTGCCAGCAGCGCAACGGGACAGGTGAACACTGAAGCTTTCTTT
CASSATGQVNTEAFF
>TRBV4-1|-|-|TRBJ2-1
TGCGCCAGCAGCCAGGAAAAGGCAGGGAAGAATGAGCAGTTCTTC
CASSQEKAGKNEQFF
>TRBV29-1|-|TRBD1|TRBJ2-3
TGCAGCGTTGACCGAGGGACAGAGCAGTATTTT
CSVDRGTEQYF
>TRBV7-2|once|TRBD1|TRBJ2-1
TGTGCCAGCAGCTATATTGGGACAGGGGGCTTCTACAATGAGCAGTTCTTC
CASSYIGTGGFYNEQFF
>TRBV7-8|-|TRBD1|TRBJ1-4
TGTGCCAGCAGCATCCAGGGGCTAGGGACAGGGGCCAATGAAAAACTGTTTTTT
CASSIQGLGTGANEKLFF
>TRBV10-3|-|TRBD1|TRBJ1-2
TGTGCCATCAGTGCAGACAGGGACTTCTATGGCTACACCTTC
CAISADRDFYGYTF
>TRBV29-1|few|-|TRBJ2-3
TGCAGCGCCTTCGGAGGACCAGATACGCAGTATTTT
CSAFGGPDTQYF
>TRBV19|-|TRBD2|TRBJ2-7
TGTGCCAGTAGTATCGACGGGACTAGCGGGAGTAAGTACTTC
CASSIDGTSGSKYF
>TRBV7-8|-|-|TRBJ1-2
TGTGCCAGCAGCTCCCTGGGGCAGGGTGGTGGCTACACCTTC
CASSSLGQGGGYTF
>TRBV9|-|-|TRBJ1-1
TGTGCCAGCAGCGTAGGACAGGTACCGGGCACTGAAGCTTTCTTT
CASSVGQVPGTEAFF
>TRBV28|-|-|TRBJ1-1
TGTGCCAGCAGCCTTGCCCCGGGCACTGAAGCTTTCTTT
CASSLAPGTEAFF
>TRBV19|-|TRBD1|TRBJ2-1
TGTGCCATAGGGACAGCTAACAATGAGCAGTTCTTC
CAIGTANNEQFF
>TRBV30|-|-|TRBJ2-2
TGTGCCTGGGGGTTAAGGGGACTTCAGCGGACCGGGGAGCTGTTTTTT
CAWGLRGLQRTGELFF
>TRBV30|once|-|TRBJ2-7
TGTGCCTGGAGTGTACTACGTAGCGAGCAGTACTTC
CAWSVLRSEQYF
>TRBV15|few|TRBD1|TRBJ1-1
TGTGCCACCAGCAGGGACTCCGACAGGGGGTCGGCCACTGAAGCTTTCTTT
CATSRDSDRGSATEAFF
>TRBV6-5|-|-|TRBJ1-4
TGTGCCAGCAGCACAGGGTTTGTCGGTGAAAAACTGTTTTTT
CASSTGFVGEKLFF
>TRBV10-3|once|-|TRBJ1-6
TGTGCCACCTCCCCCGGCCAGGTCTCTAATTCACCCCTCCACTTT
CATSPGQVSNSPLHF
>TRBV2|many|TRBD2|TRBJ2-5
TGTGCCAGCAGTCGACCTAGGGGAGCGGGGGGCGCCCAAGAGACCCAGTACTTC
CASSRPRGAGGAQETQYF
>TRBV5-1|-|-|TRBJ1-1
TGCGCCAGCAGCTTCCAGACAGGAGAGAACACTGAAGCTTTCTTT
CASSFQTGENTEAFF
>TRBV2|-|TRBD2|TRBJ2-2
TGTGCCAGCAGCCTGTCGACTAGCGGGCATCCCGGGGAGCTGTTTTTT
CASSLSTSGHPGELFF
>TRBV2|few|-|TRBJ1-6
TGTGCCAGCACGATTAGCTCCTATAATTCACCCCTCCACTTT
CASTISSYNSPLHF
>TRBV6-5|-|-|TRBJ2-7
TGTGCCAGCAGTCTAAACAGGGTCAACTCCTACGAGCAGTACTTC
CASSLNRVNSYEQYF
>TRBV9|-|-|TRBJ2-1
TGTGCCAGCAGCGTAGGGAGCGGTTCGTACAATGAGCAGTTCTTC
CASSVGSGSYNEQFF
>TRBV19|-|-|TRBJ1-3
TGTGCCAGTAGGGGGACACCAGGAAACACCATATATTTT
CASRGTPGNTIYF
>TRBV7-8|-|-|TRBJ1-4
TGTGCCAGCAGCTTGGGTAGGGGCGGTGAAAAACTGTTTTTT
CASSLGRGGEKLFF
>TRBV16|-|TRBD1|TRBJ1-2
TGTGCCAGCAGCCACGAGACAGGGATTGGCTACACCTTC
CASSHETGIGYTF
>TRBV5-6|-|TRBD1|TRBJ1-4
TGTGCCAGCACCAGGCGGGGACAGGGGGCCTCTGGTGAAAAACTGTTTTTT
CASTRRGQGASGEKLFF
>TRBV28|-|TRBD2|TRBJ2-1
TGTGCCAGCAGGTTTCCATCCTGGTCGCGTCCGGGGGTGGGGCGGGAGAACAATGAGCAGTTCTTC
CASRFPSWSRPGVGRENNEQFF
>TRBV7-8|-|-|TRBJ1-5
TGTGCCAGCAGCTTTCCGGGAAATAGCAATCAGCCCCAGCATTTT
CASSFPGNSNQPQHF
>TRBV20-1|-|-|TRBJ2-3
TGCAGTGCTAGATCAGGAGATACGCAGTATTTT
CSARSGDTQYF
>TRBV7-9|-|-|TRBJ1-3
TGTGCCAGCAGCTCGCGGGATATCTCTGGAAACACCATATATTTT
CASSSRDISGNTIYF
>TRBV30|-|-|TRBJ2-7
TGTGCCTGGAGTTTGAGGGGGTTAGTGGGGAACGAGCAGTACTTC
CAWSLRGLVGNEQYF
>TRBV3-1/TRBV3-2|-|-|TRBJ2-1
TGTGCCAGCAGCCCATGGGCACAGCTCTACAATGAGCAGTTCTTC
CASSPWAQLYNEQFF
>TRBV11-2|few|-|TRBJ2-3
TGTGCCAGCAGCACGGGGTCCGCAGATACGCAGTATTTT
CASSTGSADTQYF
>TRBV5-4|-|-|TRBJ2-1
TGTGCCAGCAGCTTCACGGGGGCCTACAATGAGCAGTTCTTC
CASSFTGAYNEQFF
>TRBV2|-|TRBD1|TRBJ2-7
TGTGCCAGCAGTACACAGGGGTCGGCCTCCTACGAGCAGTACTTC
CASSTQGSASYEQYF
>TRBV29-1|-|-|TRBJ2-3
TGCAGCGTTGATCGGGAAACAGATACGCAGTATTTT
CSVDRETDTQYF
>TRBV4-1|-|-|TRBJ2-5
TGCGCCAGCAGCCAAGCCGGGGGGACCCAGTACTTC
CASSQAGGTQYF
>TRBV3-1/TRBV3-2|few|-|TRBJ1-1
TGTGCCAGCAGACGGCGAGACAGGAACACTGAAGCTTTCTTT
CASRRRDRNTEAFF
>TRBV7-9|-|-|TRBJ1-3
TGTGCCAGCAGCTTAGCTGGGTCAGGCCTTTCTCTCGGAAACACCATATATTTT
CASSLAGSGLSLGNTIYF
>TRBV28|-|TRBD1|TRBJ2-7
TGTGCCAGCAGTTTATCGGTGCCAGGGGGCGCGAGGGACTTC
CASSLSVPGGARDF
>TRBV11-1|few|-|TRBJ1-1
TGTGCCAGCAGCTTAGGTCGGGGGAACACTGAAGCTTTCTTT
CASSLGRGNTEAFF
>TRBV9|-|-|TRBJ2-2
TGTGCCAGCAGCCTGTCGACGGGGAACACCGGGGAGCTGTTTTTT
CASSLSTGNTGELFF
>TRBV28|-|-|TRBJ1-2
TGTGCCAGCGGGGCTACTAACTATGGCTACACCTTC
CASGATNYGYTF
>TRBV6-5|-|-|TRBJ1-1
TGTGCCAGCAGTTACTCTAACGGAGTAGCTTTCTTT
CASSYSNGVAFF
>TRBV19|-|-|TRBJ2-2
TGTGCCAGTAGTCCCCGGGGGTCGAACACCGGGGAGCTGTTTTTT
CASSPRGSNTGELFF
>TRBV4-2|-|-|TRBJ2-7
TGTGCCAGCAGCCAAGCCGGGGTAGCGTTGGGGTACGAGCAGTACTTC
CASSQAGVALGYEQYF
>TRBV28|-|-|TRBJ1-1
TGTGCCAGCGCCTTCCTTCAGGGGTGGATGAACACTGAAGCTTTCTTT
CASAFLQGWMNTEAFF